This TCR beta chain was identified during a study of T cell responses to AZD1222 COVID-19 vaccine. This clone has a single count. Profiling relied on immunoSEQ multiplex PCR, and the TCRdb table lists in-frame clones only, not all of them. The data contain about 77,000 clones, roughly 90% of them singletons. Second doses at about 4 or about 12 weeks were pooled. CDR1 and CDR2 from the germline V gene are MGHRA and YSYEKL. The CDR3 sequence is 14 residues long. V lost 6 bases and J lost 3; bases outside the gene matches: 4. The sequence derives from an adult who received the AZD1222 COVID-19 vaccine. The J gene is TRBJ1-4, the V gene TRBV4-1, with TRBD1 matching 7 bases. This material consisted of peripheral blood, taken 28 days after the second AZD1222 dose. The CDR3 spells CASRGQLANEKLFF. DNA of the CDR3: TGCGCCAGCAGGGGACAGTTGGCTAATGAAAAACTGTTTTTT.